A single sample is the source of the 10 T cell receptor beta chains below, sequenced in a study of control samples from healthy donors and cancer patients (TCRdb year 2020). Library prep was done by the immunoSEQ multiplex PCR assay. As stored in TCRdb, this immuneACCESS dataset retains in-frame rearrangements with V and J assigned. A fraction of the clones does not appear; measured against another copy, unresolved V genes explain less than half of the discrepancy, and the remainder lacks a known reason. In this sample the table shows 6,500 to 7,000 clones, approximately 83% of which occur a single time. The ten largest clones represent 16% of the sample. The sample was formalin-fixed, paraffin-embedded tissue. These receptors came from a male donor with melanoma.

The chain joins TRBV2 to TRBJ1-3, with 7 positions matching TRBD1. This CDR3 contains 14 residues. CDR1 SNHLY and CDR2 FYNNEI come from the germline V gene. V gave up 7 bases and J gave up 2 bases; unmatched junction bases: 5. DNA of the CDR3: TGTGCCAGCACCACAGGGGCGGCTGGAAACACCATATATTTT. It encodes CASTTGAAGNTIYF.

This rearrangement joins TRBV28 to TRBJ2-4; TRBD2 matches 8 bases. Germline V gives CDR1 MDHEN, CDR2 SYDVKM. The length of the CDR3 is 14 residues. The trim removed 5 bases at V and 5 bases at J, leaving 5 bases unmatched. The CDR3 is CASSLTSGENIQYF. As DNA, the CDR3 is TGTGCCAGCAGTCTCACTAGCGGCGAAAACATTCAGTACTTC.

The rearrangement links TRBV4-1 to TRBJ2-1, with D perhaps matching TRBD1 (6 bases). V lost 4 bases to trimming and J lost 5 bases, with 12 bases between them. The CDR3 totals 14 residues. Germline V gene data show CDR1 as MGHRA and CDR2 as YSYEKL. The CDR3 region is CASSLGHGHNEQFF. In nucleotides, the CDR3 is TGCGCCAGCAGCCTGGGACACGGCCACAATGAGCAGTTCTTC.

The genes are TRBV14 and TRBJ1-1; no reliable D call. Per the germline V gene, CDR1 is SGHDN and CDR2 is FVKESK. Trimming took off 2 bases at V and 5 bases at J, with 9 bases between the two ends. The CDR3 has 13 amino acids. CDR3 coding DNA: TGTGCCAGCAGCCAATCGTCACGGACTGAAGCTTTCTTT. This sequence encodes CASSQSSRTEAFF.

This clone was counted a few times. The rearrangement links TRBV27 to TRBJ2-1, with 9 bases matching TRBD1. J gave up 7 bases and V 3 bases, and 4 bases lay outside the gene matches. Germline V gene sequence: CDR1 MNHEY, CDR2 SMNVEV (reference sequence). This CDR3 contains 14 residues. CDR3 nucleotide sequence: TGTGCCAGCAGTTTTGGGACAGGGAATAATGAGCAGTTCTTC. This gives the protein CASSFGTGNNEQFF.

CDR3 loop: CASRTDTHTEAFF. The CDR3 region has the DNA TGTGCCAGCAGAACCGACACACACACTGAAGCTTTCTTT. V is TRBV12-3 or TRBV12-4 and J is TRBJ1-1; D gene uncertain. The CDR3 extends over 13 amino acids. V was pared by 6 bases and J by 3 bases, with 11 bases between.

The V call is TRBV4-3, the J call TRBJ2-3; D is possibly TRBD1 or TRBD2 (7 bases each). In germline, CDR1 is LGHNA, CDR2 YSLEER. The germline V and J ends were trimmed by 4 bases and 2 bases, with 13 bases remaining between them. The CDR3 is 15 residues long. The CDR3 region has the DNA TGCGCCAGCAGCCCACAGGGGAGGGACACAGATACGCAGTATTTT. Translation: CASSPQGRDTDTQYF.

The count of this clone is one. V gene TRBV19 combines with J gene TRBJ1-1; D may be TRBD1 (5 bases). CDR3 size: 15 residues. Looked up from germline, CDR1 is LNHDA and CDR2 is SQIVND (reference sequence). V lost 2 bases and J 7 bases, leaving 17 bases between the germline ends. In DNA form, the CDR3 reads TGTGCCAGTAGTATAAGGGGATCGGGGATCGGTGAAGCTTTCTTT. Protein product: CASSIRGSGIGEAFF.

The V and J genes are TRBV29-1 and TRBJ2-3; 10 positions agree with TRBD2. Germline loops: CDR1 SQVTM, CDR2 ANQGSEA. With 4 bases clipped from V and 3 bases from J, the junction kept 7 bases outside the gene matches. There are 15 residues in the CDR3. The CDR3: CSVGLAGGRTDTQYF. Written as DNA, the CDR3 is TGCAGCGTTGGGTTAGCGGGGGGCCGGACAGATACGCAGTATTTT.

The chain employs TRBV15 and TRBJ1-4; TRBD1 matches 10 bases. The CDR3 covers 15 residues. CDR1 LNHNV and CDR2 YYDKDF come from the germline V gene (reference sequence). J was trimmed by 8 bases and V by 4 bases; bases with no gene match: 7. The CDR3 here is CATSTGGTGDEKLFF. As DNA, the CDR3 is TGTGCCACCAGCACAGGGGGGACAGGGGACGAAAAACTGTTTTTT.